A single sample gave rise to the 13 T cell receptor beta chains below, sequenced in a study of cytomegalovirus exposure and HLA in healthy donors. The PCR used 60 Vbeta and 13 Jbeta primers. TCRdb's copy holds only in-frame clones and misses some; the assay was immunoSEQ multiplex PCR. The table lists 150,000 to 200,000 clones, 84% of them singletons, with less than 0.4% in the top ten. What was sequenced was PBMCs. These TCRs come from a boy aged 2-9 years in good health and CMV-seronegative.

The J gene is TRBJ1-1, the V gene TRBV5-6; 9 bases agree with TRBD1. Trimming took 3 bases from V and 6 from J; bases not matched to a gene: 12. CDR3 length: 16 residues. Germline values: CDR1 SGHDT, CDR2 YYEEEE. The CDR3 region has the DNA TGTGCCAGCAGCTGGACAGGGGAGAGTGAAGTTTCTGAAGCTTTCTTT. It translates to CASSWTGESEVSEAFF.

This clone appeared a single time. The chain uses TRBV10-1 and TRBJ2-5; a possible D gene is TRBD2 (6 bases). The CDR3 loop spans 15 amino acids. The V gene's germline CDR1 is WNHNN and CDR2 SYGVQD (reference sequence). V was pared by 0 bases and J by 2 bases, with 10 bases between. DNA for the CDR3: TGCGCCAGCAGTGAGTCGTTGCGGGAACAAGAGACCCAGTACTTC. It yields the protein CASSESLREQETQYF.

Regarding this clone: This specimen includes other DNA sequences encoding the same CDR3. V usage is TRBV6-5 and J usage is TRBJ1-1, with D uncertain. The CDR3 is 13 amino acids. Trimming left V 6 bases short and J 0 bases short, with 8 bases between. Germline CDR1 reads MNHEY; CDR2 reads SVGAGI. CDR3 nucleotides: TGTGCCAGCAGGAACGGGGTGAACACTGAAGCTTTCTTT. This encodes CASRNGVNTEAFF.

The genes are TRBV5-4 and TRBJ2-1, with 8 bases that match TRBD2. V shed 3 bases, J shed 8 bases, and the junction held 13 bases outside the gene matches. The CDR3 is 16 amino acids. Germline V CDR1 and CDR2: SGHNT, YYREEE (reference sequence). The CDR3 sequence is CASSSPPGRAGDEQFF. Here the CDR3 DNA reads TGTGCCAGCAGCTCACCACCCGGGAGGGCCGGGGATGAGCAGTTCTTC.

Only one count was recorded for this clone. The rearrangement joins TRBV14 to TRBJ2-1; 10 nucleotides align to TRBD2. J lost 0 bases, V lost 3 bases, and 5 bases had no gene match. CDR1 is SGHDN, CDR2 FVKESK, per germline. The CDR3 sequence is 17 residues long. Here the CDR3 reads CASSHHWTSGSYNEQFF. CDR3 nucleotides: TGTGCCAGCAGCCATCACTGGACTAGCGGCTCCTACAATGAGCAGTTCTTC.

This chain joins TRBV28 and TRBJ2-7; D is unresolved. In germline, CDR1 is MDHEN, CDR2 SYDVKM. The CDR3 spans 13 residues. V lost 6 bases and J lost 2, with 11 bases in between. The CDR3 nucleotides read TGTGCCAGCAGCAAAGCAGACACCTACGAGCAGTACTTC. Translated: CASSKADTYEQYF.

The genes are TRBV5-1 and TRBJ2-3, with D possibly being TRBD2 (6 bases). CDR1 and CDR2 from the germline V gene are SGHRS and YFSETQ. Trimming removed 3 bases from V and 0 bases from J, with 11 bases in between. This CDR3 has 15 amino acids. For the CDR3, the DNA is TGCGCCAGCAGCTGGGGCGGGACTAGCACAGATACGCAGTATTTT. As protein: CASSWGGTSTDTQYF.

The chain links TRBV30 to TRBJ2-1; 10 bases are a match to TRBD2. Germline CDR1 and CDR2: GTSNPN and SVGIG (reference sequence). V lost 6 bases and J lost 0; bases outside the gene matches: 2. The CDR3 has 14 amino acids. The CDR3 nucleotides read TGTGCCTGTAGCGGGAGGCTCTCCTACAATGAGCAGTTCTTC. Encoded protein: CACSGRLSYNEQFF.

This clone was counted only a few times. V is TRBV19 and J is TRBJ1-5; D might be TRBD1 (5 bases). V was pared by 3 bases and J by 3 bases, with 15 bases between. Germline V gives CDR1 LNHDA, CDR2 SQIVND (reference sequence). The CDR3 is 16 residues long. The CDR3 reads CASSMGKGRNNQPQHF. The CDR3 DNA follows: TGTGCCAGTAGTATGGGAAAGGGGCGAAACAATCAGCCCCAGCATTTT. Complete variable domain (other parts from reference TRBV19 and TRBJ1-5): DGGITQSPKYLFRKEGQNVTLSCEQNLNHDAMYWYRQDPGQGLRLIYYSQIVNDFQKGDIAEGYSVSREKKESFPLTVTSAQKNPTAFYLCASSMGKGRNNQPQHFGDGTRLSIL.

This chain links TRBV7-2 with TRBJ1-4, with a possible D match to TRBD1 (5 bases). The CDR3 contains 15 residues. V was pared by 1 base and J by 7 bases, with 13 bases between. Looked up from germline, CDR1 is SGHTA and CDR2 is FQGNSA. CDR3 DNA sequence: TGTGCCAGCAGCTTAGGGGGCCATATAACTGAAAAACTGTTTTTT. It is translated as CASSLGGHITEKLFF. Full variable domain (outside the CDR3, taken from reference TRBV7-2 and TRBJ1-4): GAGVSQSPSNKVTEKGKDVELRCDPISGHTALYWYRQSLGQGLEFLIYFQGNSAPDKSGLPSDRFSAERTGGSVSTLTIQRTQQEDSAVYLCASSLGGHITEKLFFGSGTQLSVL.

The gene calls are TRBV13 and TRBJ1-5, with 8 positions matching TRBD1. The CDR3 covers 15 residues. CDR1 and CDR2 (germline): PRHDT, FYEKMQ (reference sequence). The V and J ends lost 2 bases and 2 bases, in that order; junction bases with no gene match: 2. The CDR3 region has the DNA TGTGCCAGCAGCTTATCAGGGGGCGGCAATCAGCCCCAGCATTTT. Its translation: CASSLSGGGNQPQHF.

This clone was counted a few times. The chain links TRBV19 to TRBJ2-3; 10 bases align to TRBD2. Germline CDR1 reads LNHDA; CDR2 reads SQIVND (reference sequence). The CDR3 runs 14 residues. Trimming took 5 bases from V and 10 from J; bases not matched to a gene: 9. The CDR3 coding sequence is TGTGCCAGTAGTCAGAGACTAGCGGGCGACGCGCAGTATTTT. Protein: CASSQRLAGDAQYF.

The gene calls are TRBV4-2 and TRBJ2-5; a possible D gene is TRBD2 (7 bases). V lost 4 bases and J 0 bases, leaving 21 bases between the germline ends. This CDR3 contains 18 residues. Germline CDR1 reads LGHNA; CDR2 reads YNFKEQ. The DNA for the CDR3 is TGTGCCAGCAGCCCCTTTGGGGGGGCAGTTTTGTACCAAGAGACCCAGTACTTC. Its translation is CASSPFGGAVLYQETQYF.